This T cell receptor beta chain was profiled in a study of blood T cell repertoires in COVID-19. Whole-study context: COVID-19 samples collected from the United States, Italy and Spain covered acute and convalescent phases.

Trimming took off 2 bases at V and 3 bases at J, with 11 bases between the two ends. The CDR3 totals 15 residues. CDR1 and CDR2 (germline): KGHSH, LQKENI. The table came from immunoSEQ multiplex PCR; TCRdb's copy has only in-frame clones and leaves some out. This sample carries around 400,000 clones, around nine tenths of them seen once, and the ten largest clones take 1.4% to 1.5%. V is TRBV18 and J is TRBJ2-1; maybe TRBD2 (7 bases). This TCR was recovered from a woman younger than 35 who had been exposed to COVID-19. Sequences were obtained from PBMCs or T cells enriched from blood (not recorded which). CDR3 nucleotides: TGTGCCAGCTCACCAGGGGGCGGGGGCTACAATGAGCAGTTCTTC. This gives the protein CASSPGGGGYNEQFF.